The 30 T cell receptor beta chains presented below share a single source sample, sequenced in a study of cytomegalovirus exposure and HLA in healthy donors. With 60 Vbeta and 13 Jbeta primers, the PCR was carried out. The repertoire was sequenced with immunoSEQ multiplex PCR; TCRdb's copy has only in-frame clones and lacks some. The sample includes 150,000 to 200,000 clones, about four fifths of them seen just once. What was sequenced was PBMCs. These receptors all stem from a boy aged 2 to 10 in good health and CMV-seronegative.

This rearrangement joins TRBV5-6 to TRBJ2-3; TRBD1 agrees at 8 bases. V gave up 0 bases and J gave up 5 bases; unmatched junction bases: 5. The CDR3 contains 15 residues. CDR1 and CDR2 from the germline V gene are SGHDT and YYEEEE. The CDR3 reads CASSLGQGALDTQYF. DNA for the CDR3: TGTGCCAGCAGCTTGGGGCAGGGGGCTTTAGATACGCAGTATTTT.

V is TRBV7-9 and J is TRBJ1-5; 7 bases align to TRBD1. In germline, CDR1 is SEHNR, CDR2 FQNEAQ (reference sequence). Unmatched junction bases numbered 10, after V lost 5 bases and J lost 6 bases. This CDR3 has 15 amino acids. This CDR3 reads CASSQTGTEVQPQHF. CDR3 DNA: TGTGCCAGCAGCCAAACCGGGACAGAAGTTCAGCCCCAGCATTTT.

This clone was found once. The chain recombines TRBV4-3 with TRBJ1-1, with TRBD1 as a possible D gene (5 bases). There are 18 residues in the CDR3. Per the germline V gene, CDR1 is LGHNA and CDR2 is YSLEER. V shed 4 bases and J shed 2 bases, with 23 bases lying between them. In nucleotides, the CDR3 is TGCGCCAGCAGCCCAGGGATCGAGGGGAGGCTAGGCAACACTGAAGCTTTCTTT. This codes for CASSPGIEGRLGNTEAFF.

This chain joins TRBV7-8 and TRBJ1-2; D is perhaps TRBD1 (6 bases). V lost 4 bases to trimming and J lost 4 bases, with 10 bases between them. Germline CDR1 SGHVS, CDR2 FQNEAQ. The CDR3 covers 13 residues. The CDR3 region has the DNA TGTGCCAGCAGCTCCGGGACAACCTATGGCTACACCTTC. It translates to CASSSGTTYGYTF.

This sequence joins TRBV13 and TRBJ2-2; 7 nucleotides line up with TRBD1. Germline CDR1 PRHDT, CDR2 FYEKMQ (reference sequence). Trimming removed 5 bases from V and 6 bases from J; junction bases left unmatched: 3. The CDR3 runs 13 residues. The CDR3 protein is CASSLDRSGELFF. The CDR3 DNA reads TGTGCCAGCAGCCTGGACAGGTCCGGGGAGCTGTTTTTT.

The chain combines TRBV21-1 with TRBJ2-1; TRBD1, the table's D call, was not compared with the DNA. TRBV21-1 is a pseudogene. The CDR3 covers 17 residues. CDR3 sequence reads: CASSNRQGQFTYNEQFF. CDR3 DNA: TGTGCCAGCAGCAATCGGCAGGGCCAATTTACCTACAATGAGCAGTTCTTC.

Comment on this clone: Germline is not matched at one junction end, which may reflect a read error. The rearrangement joins TRBV4-2 to TRBJ1-2, with 7 bases fitting TRBD1. The CDR3 is 15 residues long. The V gene's germline CDR1 is LGHNA and CDR2 YNFKEQ. The CDR3 spells CAGSHATGTAVGYTF. CDR3 DNA sequence: TGTGCCGGCAGCCACGCCACCGGGACAGCCGTCGGCTACACCTTC.

This chain connects TRBV27 to TRBJ2-1; 8 nucleotides agree with TRBD2. The CDR3 loop spans 17 amino acids. Germline values: CDR1 MNHEY, CDR2 SMNVEV (reference sequence). V was pared by 4 bases and J by 3 bases, with 11 bases of the junction left unmatched. The CDR3 DNA is TGTGCCAGCAGTTACAGCGGGGGCCGAGTTAGCTACAATGAGCAGTTCTTC. This gives the protein CASSYSGGRVSYNEQFF.

This sequence joins TRBV6-1 and TRBJ2-5; TRBD1 might be the D (5 bases). The CDR3 covers 14 residues. Germline assignment: CDR1 MNHNS and CDR2 SASEGT. Trimming cost V 6 bases and J 0 bases, with 11 bases left between them. CDR3 loop: CASSRQLYQETQYF. The CDR3, as DNA: TGTGCCAGCAGCCGACAGCTGTACCAAGAGACCCAGTACTTC.

A remark on this clone: Relative to the germline gene, one junction end is altered; a read error may explain this. The chain has TRBV4-1 and TRBJ2-5, with 7 nucleotides matching TRBD1. CDR3 length equals 13 residues. CDR1 is MGHRA, CDR2 YSYEKL, per germline. CDR3 sequence (DNA): TGCGCCACCAGCGACAGGGTGTGGGAGACCCAGTACTTC. Translating gives CATSDRVWETQYF.

In its sample, this clone was seen once. This chain connects TRBV11-2 to TRBJ2-3; D remains ambiguous. Per germline, CDR1 SGHAT and CDR2 FQNNGV. V lost 4 bases, J lost 4 bases, and 12 bases lay in between. The length of the CDR3 is 14 residues. In nucleotides, the CDR3 is TGTGCCAGCAGCTCACCCGCCGGGTCAGATACGCAGTATTTT. Residues: CASSSPAGSDTQYF.

In its sample, this clone was seen once. The V gene is TRBV6-5, the J gene TRBJ2-7; TRBD2 agrees at 12 bases. Germline loops: CDR1 MNHEY, CDR2 SVGAGI. After removal of 0 bases from V and 2 bases from J, the junction contained 2 bases not matched to a gene. The CDR3 length is 16 residues. This chain's CDR3 is CASSYSRLAGAYEQYF. The CDR3 DNA is TGTGCCAGCAGTTACTCGAGACTAGCGGGGGCCTACGAGCAGTACTTC.

The chain recombines TRBV12-5 with TRBJ1-1; D gene ambiguous. This CDR3 is 13 amino acids long. Germline lookup yields CDR1 LGHNT and CDR2 FRNRAP. Trimming removed 1 base from V and 7 bases from J, with 10 bases in between. The CDR3: CASGLANSNEAFF. Written as DNA, the CDR3 is TGTGCTAGTGGTTTGGCCAACAGCAATGAAGCTTTCTTT.

The chain joins TRBV19 to TRBJ1-5; the match to TRBD1 covers 7 bases. V lost 3 bases to trimming and J lost 1 base; unmatched junction nucleotides: 15. The CDR3 length is 19 residues. CDR1 and CDR2 (germline): LNHDA, SQIVND (reference sequence). The CDR3 reads CASSMRQGRDLISNQPQHF. Here the CDR3 DNA reads TGTGCCAGTAGTATGCGACAGGGTAGGGACCTTATCAGCAATCAGCCCCAGCATTTT.

This chain joins TRBV5-1 and TRBJ1-1, with a weak D call TRBD1 (6 bases). The V gene's germline CDR1 is SGHRS and CDR2 YFSETQ. CDR3 length equals 16 residues. V was pared by 2 bases and J by 3 bases, with 17 bases between. CDR3 amino acids: CASSLGSWGQDTEAFF. CDR3 DNA sequence: TGCGCCAGCAGCTTAGGGTCTTGGGGGCAGGACACTGAAGCTTTCTTT. Variable domain in full (rest from reference TRBV5-1 and TRBJ1-1): KAGVTQTPRYLIKTRGQQVTLSCSPISGHRSVSWYQQTPGQGLQFLFEYFSETQRNKGNFPGRFSGRQFSNSRSEMNVSTLELGDSALYLCASSLGSWGQDTEAFFGQGTRLTVV.

The gene calls are TRBV11-3 and TRBJ2-7, with D maybe TRBD2 (6 bases). Trimming removed 1 base from V and 10 bases from J, with 14 bases in between. The CDR3 spans 13 residues. Per the germline V gene, CDR1 is SGHNT and CDR2 is YENEEA. CDR3 bases: TGTGCCAGCAGCTTAGGGACTACTACGAGACAGTACTTC. Translated: CASSLGTTTRQYF.

The V and J genes are TRBV10-3 and TRBJ1-3; D gene ambiguous. V shed 3 bases and J shed 0 bases, with 9 bases lying between them. Germline V CDR1 and CDR2: ENHRY, SYGVKD. This CDR3 has 15 amino acids. In nucleotides, the CDR3 is TGTGCCATCAGTGATGGAGTCAACTCTGGAAACACCATATATTTT. This sequence encodes CAISDGVNSGNTIYF.

The chain has TRBV6-5 and TRBJ1-6, with 7 bases identical to TRBD1. Germline CDR1 MNHEY, CDR2 SVGAGI. V gave up 4 bases and J gave up 8 bases; unmatched junction bases: 8. CDR3 length equals 15 residues. The CDR3 reads CASSSQGMGYSPLHF. CDR3 coding DNA: TGTGCCAGCAGTTCACAGGGGATGGGGTATTCACCCCTCCACTTT.

This clone was seen only a few times. CDR3: CASRFLGPSGNTIYF. CDR3 DNA: TGTGCCAGTAGATTTCTCGGTCCCTCTGGAAACACCATATATTTT. The genes are TRBV19 and TRBJ1-3, with unresolved D. CDR1 is LNHDA and CDR2 is SQIVND in the germline V gene (reference sequence). The CDR3 extends over 15 amino acids. V shed 6 bases and J shed 0 bases, with 12 bases lying between them.

This rearrangement joins TRBV7-9 to TRBJ2-3; 13 bases match TRBD2. CDR1 and CDR2 from the germline V gene are SEHNR and FQNEAQ (reference sequence). With V trimmed by 4 bases and J by 4 bases, 5 bases remained unmatched. The CDR3 runs 16 residues. CDR3 loop: CASSWTSGGGADTQYF. The CDR3 nucleotides are TGTGCCAGCAGCTGGACTAGCGGGGGCGGGGCAGATACGCAGTATTTT. The complete variable domain, with remaining parts taken from reference TRBV7-9 and TRBJ2-3, reads DTGVSQNPRHKITKRGQNVTFRCDPISEHNRLYWYRQTLGQGPEFLTYFQNEAQLEKSRLLSDRFSAERPKGSFSTLEIQRTEQGDSAMYLCASSWTSGGGADTQYFGPGTRLTVL.

The gene calls are TRBV2 and TRBJ1-1, with D possibly TRBD1 on 5 matching bases. The V end was cut by 5 bases, the J end by 1 base, with 11 bases between. CDR1 is SNHLY, CDR2 FYNNEI, per germline. The CDR3 is 14 residues long. CDR3 in amino acids: CASSRQSQNTEAFF. The DNA of the CDR3 is TGTGCCAGCAGTCGACAGAGCCAGAACACTGAAGCTTTCTTT.

The chain combines TRBV5-1 with TRBJ2-3; no firm D call. The V gene lost 0 bases and the J gene lost 0 bases, with 11 bases spanning the gap. The CDR3 is 16 residues long. From germline, CDR1 is SGHRS and CDR2 YFSETQ. The CDR3 DNA follows: TGCGCCAGCAGCTTGGGTAACAGTTATAGCACAGATACGCAGTATTTT. Its translation is CASSLGNSYSTDTQYF. The full variable domain, its missing parts supplied by reference TRBV5-1 and TRBJ2-3, is KAGVTQTPRYLIKTRGQQVTLSCSPISGHRSVSWYQQTPGQGLQFLFEYFSETQRNKGNFPGRFSGRQFSNSRSEMNVSTLELGDSALYLCASSLGNSYSTDTQYFGPGTRLTVL.

The CDR3 DNA is TGTGCCAGCAGCGAGACAGGGGGCACGGTGACTGAAGCTTTCTTT. It codes for CASSETGGTVTEAFF. The gene calls are TRBV9 and TRBJ1-1, with TRBD1 matching 10 bases. This CDR3 contains 15 residues. V lost 3 bases to trimming and J lost 5 bases; unmatched junction nucleotides: 7. Germline-derived CDR1 and CDR2 are SGDLS and YYNGEE.

V gene TRBV5-8 combines with J gene TRBJ1-4; 7 bases are a match to TRBD1. Germline V gives CDR1 SGHTS, CDR2 YDEGEE. V shed 5 bases and J 7 bases; nucleotides not matched to a gene: 5. The CDR3 runs 13 residues. The CDR3 spells CASRPGTVEKLFF. As DNA, the CDR3 is TGTGCCAGCAGACCTGGGACAGTTGAAAAACTGTTTTTT.

This clone has just one count. The genes are TRBV5-6 and TRBJ2-4; 8 bases line up with TRBD1. V dropped 4 bases and J dropped 8; count of bases not matched to a gene: 17. Germline V CDR1 and CDR2: SGHDT, YYEEEE. The CDR3 is 17 amino acids. The CDR3: CASSHQPEDREVDIQYF. Written as DNA, the CDR3 is TGTGCCAGCAGCCACCAACCCGAGGACAGGGAGGTGGACATTCAGTACTTC.

V and J are TRBV18 and TRBJ2-6; the match to TRBD1 covers 8 bases. CDR3 length: 16 amino acids. The germline V gene encodes CDR1 KGHSH and CDR2 LQKENI. The V gene end was trimmed by 3 bases and the J gene end by 4 bases; junction bases not matched to a gene: 5. The CDR3 DNA is TGTGCCAGCTCACCCAGGACAGGGACAGGGGCCAACGTCCTGACTTTC. It codes for CASSPRTGTGANVLTF.

The V and J genes are TRBV6-5 and TRBJ1-2, with D maybe TRBD1 (6 bases). Germline CDR1 is MNHEY and CDR2 is SVGAGI. The CDR3 sequence is 13 residues long. The V end lost 11 bases, the J end lost 7 bases, and 20 bases lay between the germline ends. CDR3 DNA: TGTGCCTCCCGATCGGCAGGGGCAAGTGGCTACACCTTC. The encoded protein is CASRSAGASGYTF.

The chain is built from TRBV10-3 and TRBJ2-2, with 13 nucleotides matching TRBD2. V shed 6 bases and J 7 bases; nucleotides not matched to a gene: 8. CDR1 is ENHRY and CDR2 is SYGVKD in the germline V gene. The CDR3 loop spans 16 amino acids. The CDR3 DNA reads as TGTGCCATCAGCCAACTAGCGGGGGGGCAAGGCGGGGAGCTGTTTTTT. It yields the protein CAISQLAGGQGGELFF.

The sample holds one count of this clone. J is TRBJ2-3 and V is TRBV4-2; a possible D gene is TRBD2 (5 bases). CDR1 is LGHNA and CDR2 is YNFKEQ in the germline V gene. The germline V and J ends were trimmed by 3 bases and 5 bases, with 18 bases remaining between them. The CDR3 covers 16 residues. The DNA for the CDR3 is TGTGCCAGCAGCCACGCCACTAGTTTAATTTTAGATACGCAGTATTTT. The encoded protein is CASSHATSLILDTQYF.

The chain combines TRBV9 with TRBJ2-7; TRBD2 matches at 7 bases. The junction had 4 bases not matched to a gene; V was cut back by 4 bases and J by 3 bases. Germline lookup yields CDR1 SGDLS and CDR2 YYNGEE. The CDR3 extends over 13 amino acids. The CDR3 loop is CASSTGGSYEQYF. In nucleotides, the CDR3 is TGTGCCAGCAGCACGGGGGGAAGCTACGAGCAGTACTTC.